These 22 T cell receptor beta chains were all obtained from the same sample, sequenced in a study of graft-versus-host responses after intestinal transplantation. Produced via immunoSEQ multiplex PCR; TCRdb's table is partial and in-frame only. Among 90,000 to 150,000 clones listed, 90% to 95% were seen once. These receptors' targets are unknown. The input for sequencing was unstimulated CD8+ T cells sorted from spleen or lymph node cells, taken before intestinal transplant. The receptors were sampled from a human donor who received an intestinal transplant.

This chain connects TRBV10-3 to TRBJ2-4; 13 bases agree with TRBD2. CDR1 is ENHRY, CDR2 SYGVKD, per germline. The CDR3 sequence is 18 residues long. J lost 7 bases, V lost 2 bases, and 11 bases had no gene match. The DNA of the CDR3 is TGTGCCATCAGTGAGGTTGGACTAGCGGGAGCCGGGGGGAACATTCAGTACTTC. Translated: CAISEVGLAGAGGNIQYF.

This chain uses TRBV28 with TRBJ1-5; D is ambiguous. Germline V gene data show CDR1 as MDHEN and CDR2 as SYDVKM. V was cut by 2 bases and J by 0 bases, with 11 bases left in between. There are 16 residues in the CDR3. This CDR3 reads CASSLAHDYSNQPQHF. DNA for the CDR3: TGTGCCAGCAGTTTAGCTCACGACTATAGCAATCAGCCCCAGCATTTT.

Of note for this clone: The same CDR3 also results from other DNA sequences found in this sample. The V call is TRBV4-3, the J call TRBJ1-5; D not certain. Trimming pared 0 bases from V and 1 base from J, leaving 7 bases between. The CDR3 runs 15 residues. CDR1 and CDR2 from the germline V gene are LGHNA and YSLEER. The CDR3 nucleotides are TGCGCCAGCAGCCAAGATAGGAGAAGCAATCAGCCCCAGCATTTT. Translation: CASSQDRRSNQPQHF.

This chain uses TRBV9 with TRBJ1-2, with 8 bases that match TRBD1. The CDR3 loop spans 14 amino acids. V dropped 3 bases and J dropped 7; count of bases not matched to a gene: 8. Germline lookup yields CDR1 SGDLS and CDR2 YYNGEE. The CDR3, as DNA: TGTGCCAGCAGCGCCGCAGGGGGCGCGTCTGGCTACACCTTC. It specifies CASSAAGGASGYTF.

This chain connects TRBV7-6 to TRBJ2-3; 10 bases fit TRBD2. There are 15 residues in the CDR3. V lost 4 bases and J lost 3; bases outside the gene matches: 4. CDR1 and CDR2 from the germline V gene are SGHVS and FNYEAQ. In DNA, the CDR3 is TGTGCCAGCAGCTGGCTAGCGGGAGAGACAGATACGCAGTATTTT. Protein sequence: CASSWLAGETDTQYF.

This chain links TRBV20-1 with TRBJ2-5; D ambiguous. The J call may be faulty, since TRBJ2-7 better matches the DNA end. Germline V gene lookup returns CDR1 DFQATT and CDR2 SNEGSKA (reference sequence). The length of the CDR3 is 10 residues. The DNA of the CDR3 is TGCAGTGCGGTAGAGTACGAGCAGTACTTC. As protein: CSAVEYEQYF.

The V gene is TRBV4-2, the J gene TRBJ2-5; maybe TRBD2 (5 bases). CDR1 and CDR2 (germline): LGHNA, YNFKEQ. CDR3 size: 14 residues. V shed 0 bases and J shed 7 bases, with 12 bases lying between them. The CDR3 is CASSQDGPSGTQYF. CDR3 DNA: TGTGCCAGCAGCCAAGATGGACCCAGCGGGACCCAGTACTTC.

The CDR3 DNA follows: TGTGCCAGCAGCCTAGAAAAGAACACTGAAGCTTTCTTT. Translated: CASSLEKNTEAFF. This rearrangement joins TRBV7-3 to TRBJ1-1; D ambiguous. V lost 5 bases, J lost 1 base, and 8 bases lay in between. Per germline, CDR1 SGHTA and CDR2 FQGTGA. CDR3 length: 13 amino acids.

A few counts support this clone. This chain joins TRBV7-9 and TRBJ1-2; 10 nucleotides match TRBD1. The trim removed 0 bases at V and 7 bases at J, leaving 11 bases unmatched. Germline CDR1 is SEHNR and CDR2 is FQNEAQ (reference sequence). The CDR3 runs 17 residues. CDR3 nucleotide sequence: TGTGCCAGCAGCTTAGCGCTCTGGGACAGGGGATTGGGTGGCTACACCTTC. Translated, it gives CASSLALWDRGLGGYTF.

The CDR3 here is CASSSDRDRDQPQHF. For the CDR3, the DNA is TGTGCCAGCAGCTCAGACCGGGACAGGGATCAGCCCCAGCATTTT. The chain uses TRBV9 and TRBJ1-5, with 9 bases aligning to TRBD1. V gave up 4 bases and J gave up 5 bases; unmatched junction bases: 7. Per germline, CDR1 SGDLS and CDR2 YYNGEE. This CDR3 comprises 15 residues.

The count of this clone is one. The same CDR3 is also encoded by other DNA sequences in this sample. The chain joins TRBV28 to TRBJ2-7; no definite D call. Per the germline V gene, CDR1 is MDHEN and CDR2 is SYDVKM. CDR3 length: 11 residues. V lost 5 bases, J lost 3 bases, and 5 bases lay in between. CDR3 amino acids: CASSLYYEQYF. Here the CDR3 DNA reads TGTGCCAGCAGTCTCTACTACGAGCAGTACTTC. The full variable domain, with the rest looked up from reference TRBV28 and TRBJ2-7, is DVKVTQSSRYLVKRTGEKVFLECVQDMDHENMFWYRQDPGLGLRLIYFSYDVKMKEKGDIPEGYSVSREKKERFSLILESASTNQTSMYLCASSLYYEQYFGPGTRLTVT.

This clone occurred once. This chain links TRBV30 with TRBJ1-4; D remains unclear. The V end lost 2 bases, the J end lost 7 bases, and 17 bases lay between the germline ends. This CDR3 region has 15 residues. Per germline, CDR1 GTSNPN and CDR2 SVGIG (reference sequence). In DNA form, the CDR3 reads TGTGCCTGGAGTCGCGCCCCTTCATACGGTGAAAAACTGTTTTTT. It codes for CAWSRAPSYGEKLFF.

Concerning this clone itself: The same CDR3 is also encoded by other DNA sequences in this sample. The chain combines TRBV29-1 with TRBJ1-2; 7 positions match TRBD1. V lost 6 bases to trimming and J lost 1 base; unmatched junction nucleotides: 5. The CDR3 loop spans 13 amino acids. The V gene's germline CDR1 is SQVTM and CDR2 ANQGSEA. The chain's CDR3 is CSVHTGVNYGYTF. For the CDR3, the DNA is TGCAGCGTACATACAGGGGTTAACTATGGCTACACCTTC.

The chain is built from TRBV13 and TRBJ2-1; 7 bases agree with TRBD2. Germline assignment: CDR1 PRHDT and CDR2 FYEKMQ (reference sequence). The junction had 5 bases not matched to a gene; V was cut back by 6 bases and J by 9 bases. This CDR3 region has 12 residues. CDR3 sequence reads: CASSLGRFEQFF. The DNA of the CDR3 is TGTGCCAGCAGTCTCGGGAGGTTTGAGCAGTTCTTC.

V and J are TRBV7-9 and TRBJ2-1; 14 bases fit TRBD2. In germline, CDR1 is SEHNR, CDR2 FQNEAQ (reference sequence). The CDR3 contains 17 residues. The V and J ends lost 4 bases and 0 bases, in that order; junction bases with no gene match: 2. For the CDR3, the DNA is TGTGCCAGCAGCTCGGGACTAGCGGGGGTCTCCTACAATGAGCAGTTCTTC. It yields the protein CASSSGLAGVSYNEQFF.

V gene TRBV5-1 combines with J gene TRBJ1-1, with 9 bases identical to TRBD1. Trimming removed 4 bases from V and 5 bases from J; junction bases left unmatched: 12. The CDR3 is made up of 16 amino acids. The germline V gene encodes CDR1 SGHRS and CDR2 YFSETQ. The chain's CDR3 is CASSTGQGSGTTEAFF. CDR3 coding DNA: TGCGCCAGCAGCACGGGACAGGGAAGTGGGACAACTGAAGCTTTCTTT.

This rearrangement joins TRBV11-2 to TRBJ2-5; D gene ambiguous. The better agreement between TRBJ2-7 and the DNA end casts doubt on the J call. Germline-derived CDR1 and CDR2 are SGHAT and FQNNGV. The CDR3 has 12 amino acids. As DNA, the CDR3 is TGTGCCAGCAGTCGGAAGAAAGGCGAGCAGTACTTC. As protein: CASSRKKGEQYF.

The chain carries TRBV4-1 and TRBJ2-5; perhaps D is TRBD1 or TRBD2 (5 bases each). V lost 5 bases, J lost 1 base, and 11 bases lay in between. The CDR3 totals 14 residues. Germline V gene lookup returns CDR1 MGHRA and CDR2 YSYEKL. The DNA of the CDR3 is TGCGCCAGCAGCTCCCGGGACCTCCAAGAGACCCAGTACTTC. This codes for CASSSRDLQETQYF.

The chain couples TRBV9 to TRBJ2-3; 9 positions agree with TRBD2. CDR3 length: 15 amino acids. Germline assignment: CDR1 SGDLS and CDR2 YYNGEE. Unmatched junction bases numbered 6, after V lost 4 bases and J lost 3 bases. The CDR3 is CASSPSSGSTDTQYF. The CDR3 region has the DNA TGTGCCAGCAGCCCTAGTAGCGGGAGTACAGATACGCAGTATTTT.

This clone was picked up one time. The rearrangement joins TRBV6-5 to TRBJ2-5; the match to TRBD2 covers 12 bases. The V segment lost 6 bases and the J segment 5 bases; nucleotides outside the gene matches: 7. The CDR3 contains 15 residues. CDR1 and CDR2 (germline): MNHEY, SVGAGI. CDR3 region: CASRLAGTSGETQYF. The CDR3 nucleotides read TGTGCCAGCAGGCTGGCCGGGACTAGCGGGGAGACCCAGTACTTC.

The rearrangement links TRBV6-6 to TRBJ1-1; D is uncertain. Germline-derived CDR1 and CDR2 are MNHNY and SVGAGI (reference sequence). Between the trimmed V and J ends, which lost 6 bases and 0 bases, there was a span of 17 bases. The CDR3 totals 16 residues. CDR3 residues: CASRSLVDPMNTEAFF. CDR3 in DNA: TGTGCCAGCAGAAGCCTGGTGGACCCCATGAACACTGAAGCTTTCTTT.

The CDR3 loop is CASSFGRAVGELFF. As DNA, the CDR3 is TGTGCCAGCAGCTTCGGGAGGGCGGTCGGGGAGCTGTTTTTT. V gene TRBV7-9 combines with J gene TRBJ2-2; 8 bases are a match to TRBD2. After removal of 3 bases from V and 7 bases from J, the junction contained 4 bases not matched to a gene. CDR3 size: 14 residues. The germline gives CDR1 SEHNR, CDR2 FQNEAQ (reference sequence).